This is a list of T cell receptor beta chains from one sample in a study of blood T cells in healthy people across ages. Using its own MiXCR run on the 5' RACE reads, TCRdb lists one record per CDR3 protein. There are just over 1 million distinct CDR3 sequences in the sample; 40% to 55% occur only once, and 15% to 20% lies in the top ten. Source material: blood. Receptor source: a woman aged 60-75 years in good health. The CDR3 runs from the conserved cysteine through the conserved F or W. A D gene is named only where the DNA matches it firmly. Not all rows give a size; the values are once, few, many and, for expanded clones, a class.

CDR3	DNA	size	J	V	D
CASSLAVTSGISYEQYF	TGTGCCAGCAGCCTCGCGGTGACTAGCGGGATCTCCTACGAGCAGTACTTC	-	TRBJ2-7	TRBV4-2	TRBD2
CSAPQEYQETQYF	TGCAGTGCCCCCCAGGAGTACCAAGAGACCCAGTACTTC	few	TRBJ2-5	TRBV20-1	-
CASREEGLGKNIQYF	TGTGCCAGCAGAGAGGAGGGGCTAGGCAAAAACATTCAGTACTTC	-	TRBJ2-4	TRBV2	-
CSARIRGSYNSPLHF	TGCAGTGCTAGAATCAGGGGCTCCTATAATTCACCCCTCCACTTT	-	TRBJ1-6	TRBV20-1	-
CASSLFVGDVETQYF	TGTGCCAGCAGCTTATTCGTAGGGGATGTGGAGACCCAGTACTTC	-	TRBJ2-5	TRBV11-2	-
CASRSVDRVREQYF	TGTGCCAGCAGGAGCGTCGACAGGGTCCGGGAGCAGTACTTC	-	TRBJ2-7	TRBV5-6	TRBD1
CASSEETSGRAGRQFF	TGTGCCAGCAGTGAGGAGACTAGCGGGAGGGCCGGACGGCAGTTCTTC	few	TRBJ2-1	TRBV6-4	TRBD2
CSANLYTDTQYF	TGCAGTGCTAACCTTTACACAGATACGCAGTATTTT	-	TRBJ2-3	TRBV20-1	-
CSASDFNEQFF	TGCAGTGCTAGTGACTTCAATGAGCAGTTCTTC	-	TRBJ2-1	TRBV20-1	-
CASSYLTGTGTLNTEAFF	TGTGCCAGCAGTTACTTAACCGGGACAGGGACCTTGAACACTGAAGCTTTCTTT	-	TRBJ1-1	TRBV6-2/TRBV6-3	TRBD1